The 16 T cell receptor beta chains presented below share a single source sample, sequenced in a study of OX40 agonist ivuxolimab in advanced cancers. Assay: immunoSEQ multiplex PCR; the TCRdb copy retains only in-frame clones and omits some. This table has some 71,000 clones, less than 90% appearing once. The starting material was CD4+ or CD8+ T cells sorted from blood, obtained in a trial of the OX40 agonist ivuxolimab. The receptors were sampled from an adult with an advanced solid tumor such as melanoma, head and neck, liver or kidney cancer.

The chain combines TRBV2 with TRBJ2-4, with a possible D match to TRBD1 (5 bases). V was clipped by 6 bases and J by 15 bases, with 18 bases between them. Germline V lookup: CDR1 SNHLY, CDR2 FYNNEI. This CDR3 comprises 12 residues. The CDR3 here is CASRRDSTVLYF. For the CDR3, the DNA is TGTGCCAGCAGAAGAGACAGTACTGTCTTGTACTTC.

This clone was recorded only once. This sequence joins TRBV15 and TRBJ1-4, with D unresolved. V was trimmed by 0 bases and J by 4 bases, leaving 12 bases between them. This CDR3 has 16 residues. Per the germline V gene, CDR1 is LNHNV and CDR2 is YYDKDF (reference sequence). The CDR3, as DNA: TGTGCCACCAGCAGAGATTCCGGACCGTTTAATGAAAAACTGTTTTTT. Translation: CATSRDSGPFNEKLFF.

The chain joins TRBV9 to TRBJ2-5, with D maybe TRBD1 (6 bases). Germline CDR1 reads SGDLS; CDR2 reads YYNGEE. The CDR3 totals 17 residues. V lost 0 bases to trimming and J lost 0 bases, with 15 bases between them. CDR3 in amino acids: CASSVGLWTEYQETQYF. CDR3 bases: TGTGCCAGCAGCGTAGGTCTGTGGACAGAGTACCAAGAGACCCAGTACTTC.

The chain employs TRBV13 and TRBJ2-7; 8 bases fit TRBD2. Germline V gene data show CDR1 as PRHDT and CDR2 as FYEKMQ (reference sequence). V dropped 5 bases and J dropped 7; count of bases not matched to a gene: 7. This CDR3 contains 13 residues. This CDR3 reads CASSPPGGYEQYF. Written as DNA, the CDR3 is TGTGCCAGCAGCCCTCCGGGGGGGTATGAGCAGTACTTC.

The chain's CDR3 is CASSGGRLGQRYTF. The CDR3 DNA reads as TGTGCCAGTAGTGGGGGACGACTCGGGCAGCGCTACACCTTC. The chain couples TRBV19 to TRBJ1-2; D possibly corresponds to TRBD1 (5 bases). The CDR3 has 14 amino acids. Looked up from germline, CDR1 is LNHDA and CDR2 is SQIVND (reference sequence). Trimming stripped 5 bases from V and 9 bases from J, with 19 bases between.

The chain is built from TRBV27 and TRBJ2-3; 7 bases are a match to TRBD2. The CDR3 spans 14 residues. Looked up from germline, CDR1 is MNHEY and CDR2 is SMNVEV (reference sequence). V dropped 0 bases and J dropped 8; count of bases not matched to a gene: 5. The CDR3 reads CASSLSGGGGTQYF. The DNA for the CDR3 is TGTGCCAGCAGTTTATCGGGGGGGGGAGGTACGCAGTATTTT.

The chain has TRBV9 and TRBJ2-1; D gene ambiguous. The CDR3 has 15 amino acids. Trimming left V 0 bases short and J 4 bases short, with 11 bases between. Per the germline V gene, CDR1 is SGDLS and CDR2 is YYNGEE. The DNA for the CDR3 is TGTGCCAGCAGCGTAGGAGGTTTTGGGTACAATGAGCAGTTCTTC. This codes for CASSVGGFGYNEQFF.

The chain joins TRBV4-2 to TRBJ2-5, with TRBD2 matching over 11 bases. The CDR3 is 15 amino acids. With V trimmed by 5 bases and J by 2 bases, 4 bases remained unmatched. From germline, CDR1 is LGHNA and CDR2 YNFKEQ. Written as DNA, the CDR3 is TGTGCCAGCAGCTCGGGACTAGCGGTACAAGAGACCCAGTACTTC. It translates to CASSSGLAVQETQYF.

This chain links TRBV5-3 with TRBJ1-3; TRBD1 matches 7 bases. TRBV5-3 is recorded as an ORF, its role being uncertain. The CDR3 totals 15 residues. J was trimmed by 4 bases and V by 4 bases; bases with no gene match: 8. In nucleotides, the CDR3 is TGTGCCAGAAGCGGAGGTACAGGGGAAGGAAACACCATATATTTT. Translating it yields CARSGGTGEGNTIYF.

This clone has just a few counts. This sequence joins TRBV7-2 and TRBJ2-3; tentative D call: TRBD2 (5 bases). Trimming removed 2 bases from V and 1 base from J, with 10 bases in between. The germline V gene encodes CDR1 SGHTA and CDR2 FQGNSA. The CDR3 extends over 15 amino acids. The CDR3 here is CASSLSRGGTDTQYF. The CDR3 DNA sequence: TGTGCCAGCAGCTTATCTCGGGGAGGCACAGATACGCAGTATTTT.

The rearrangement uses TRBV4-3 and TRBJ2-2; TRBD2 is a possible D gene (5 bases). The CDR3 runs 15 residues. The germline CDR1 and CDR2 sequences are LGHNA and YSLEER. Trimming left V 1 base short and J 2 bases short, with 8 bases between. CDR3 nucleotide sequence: TGCGCCAGCAGCCAAGGGACTCACAACACCGGGGAGCTGTTTTTT. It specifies CASSQGTHNTGELFF.

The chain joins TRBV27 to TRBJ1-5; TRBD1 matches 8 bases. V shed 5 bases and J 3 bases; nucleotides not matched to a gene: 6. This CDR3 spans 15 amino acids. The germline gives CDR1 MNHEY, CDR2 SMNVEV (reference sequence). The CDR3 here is CASSHRTGFNQPQHF. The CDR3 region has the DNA TGTGCCAGCAGTCACCGGACAGGGTTCAATCAGCCCCAGCATTTT.

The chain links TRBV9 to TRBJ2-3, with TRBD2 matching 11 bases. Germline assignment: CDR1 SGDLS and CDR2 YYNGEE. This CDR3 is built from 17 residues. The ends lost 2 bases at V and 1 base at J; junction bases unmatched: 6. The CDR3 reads CASSVIAGGPGTDTQYF. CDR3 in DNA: TGTGCCAGCAGCGTTATAGCGGGGGGGCCTGGCACAGATACGCAGTATTTT.

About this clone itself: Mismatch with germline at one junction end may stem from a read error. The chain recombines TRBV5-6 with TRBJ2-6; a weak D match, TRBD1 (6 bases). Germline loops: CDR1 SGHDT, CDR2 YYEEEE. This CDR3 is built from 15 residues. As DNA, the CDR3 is TGTGCCAGCAGCCGTGGGACAACTGGCGCCAACGTCCTGACTTTC. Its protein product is CASSRGTTGANVLTF.

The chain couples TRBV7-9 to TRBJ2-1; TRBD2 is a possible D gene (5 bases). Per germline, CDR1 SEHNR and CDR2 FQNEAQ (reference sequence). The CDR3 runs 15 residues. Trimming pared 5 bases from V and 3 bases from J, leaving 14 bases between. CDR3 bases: TGTGCCAGCAGCCCGACCGGGGATGTCTACAATGAGCAGTTCTTC. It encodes CASSPTGDVYNEQFF.

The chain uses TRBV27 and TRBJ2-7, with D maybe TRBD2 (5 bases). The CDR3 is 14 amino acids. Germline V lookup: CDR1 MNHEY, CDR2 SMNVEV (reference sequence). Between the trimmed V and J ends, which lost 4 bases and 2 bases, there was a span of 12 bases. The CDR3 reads CASSSAGNPYEQYF. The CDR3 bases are TGTGCCAGCAGTTCGGCCGGGAATCCCTACGAGCAGTACTTC.